This T cell receptor beta chain was recovered during a study of cytomegalovirus exposure and HLA in healthy donors. The PCR employed 60 Vbeta primers together with 13 Jbeta primers. Clones were sequenced by immunoSEQ multiplex PCR, and TCRdb holds only the in-frame ones, with some missing. The table records 150,000 to 200,000 clones, over 65% of them present only once. The CDR3 loop spans 17 amino acids. Sequenced input: PBMCs. The rearrangement links TRBV21-1 to TRBJ2-5; TRBD1, as called in the table, went unchecked against the DNA. TRBV21-1 is assigned pseudogene status. The sequence was obtained from a woman in her 30s in good health and CMV-seropositive. CDR3 loop: CASSKQTGIVLQETQYF. DNA of the CDR3: TGTGCCAGCAGCAAACAAACAGGGATAGTCTTACAAGAGACCCAGTACTTC.